This record concerns one T cell receptor (beta chain) sequence. The antigen is unknown. CDR1 is SGHTA, CDR2 FQGNSA, per germline. The CDR3 consists of 15 residues. The V gene end was trimmed by 5 bases and the J gene end by 3 bases; junction bases not matched to a gene: 9. The data stem from a study of cytomegalovirus exposure and HLA in healthy donors. General study findings and limits: As immune exposure information, only CMV serostatus was available.

Primers: 60 Vbeta forward and 13 Jbeta reverse. The authors' processing: In a later analysis, some 10 million of 65 million to 80 million unique beta chains occurred in at least two donors. Profiling relied on immunoSEQ multiplex PCR, and the TCRdb table lists in-frame clones only, not all of them. V and J calls and clone size follow that table, whereas D and trimming were derived from the DNA. The sample has about 160,000 clones, 81% seen once. The sequencing input was PBMCs. The source of this sequence is a woman between 45 and 60 years old in good health and CMV-seronegative. The chain recombines TRBV7-2 with TRBJ2-7; 8 bases map to TRBD1. The CDR3 here is CASSPGTGGIYEQYF. CDR3 sequence (DNA): TGTGCCAGCAGCCCCGGGACAGGAGGAATCTACGAGCAGTACTTC. The full variable domain, completed using reference TRBV7-2 and TRBJ2-7, is GAGVSQSPSNKVTEKGKDVELRCDPISGHTALYWYRQSLGQGLEFLIYFQGNSAPDKSGLPSDRFSAERTGGSVSTLTIQRTQQEDSAVYLCASSPGTGGIYEQYFGPGTRLTVT.